This T cell receptor (beta chain) was sequenced for a study of identical twins. Study-wide results and caveats: For out-of-frame alpha sequences shared by twins, low generation probability was in excess.

From the 5' RACE reads, TCRdb called clonotypes with MiXCR, one entry per CDR3 protein. The repertoire holds hundreds of thousands of distinct CDR3 sequences, less than 9% seen once, with around 2.1% in the top ten. This clonotype was seen a handful of times. The antigen is unknown. The length of the CDR3 is 17 residues. V lost 5 bases and J lost 6, with 23 bases in between. CDR1 is SEHNR and CDR2 is FQNEAQ in the germline V gene (reference sequence). These data were also reused for a study on yellow fever vaccine responses in identical twins.

Input material: memory (CD45RO+) T cells sorted from blood. The rearrangement links TRBV7-9 to TRBJ2-1; perhaps TRBD2 as D (6 bases). The sequence was collected from a woman aged 18 to 35 in good health. CDR3 nucleotide sequence: TGTGCCAGCAGCGCATGGGGAGGCGACACTGTGGTCAATGAGCAGTTCTTC. Residues: CASSAWGGDTVVNEQFF.